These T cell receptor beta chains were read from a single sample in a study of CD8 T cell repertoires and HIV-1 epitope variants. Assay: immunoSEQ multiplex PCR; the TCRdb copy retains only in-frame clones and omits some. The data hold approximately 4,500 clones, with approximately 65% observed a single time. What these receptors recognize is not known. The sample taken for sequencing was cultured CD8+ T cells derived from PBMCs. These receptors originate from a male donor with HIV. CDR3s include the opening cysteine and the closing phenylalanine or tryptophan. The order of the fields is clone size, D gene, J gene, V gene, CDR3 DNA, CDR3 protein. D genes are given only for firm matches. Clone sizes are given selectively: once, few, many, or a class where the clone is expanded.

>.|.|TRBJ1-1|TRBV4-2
TGTGCCAGCAGCCTATTAAACGTACCGGGGGCCAACACTGAAGCTTTCTTT
CASSLLNVPGANTEAFF
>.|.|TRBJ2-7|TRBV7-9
TGTGCCAGCAGCCCCGTGCAGGGTTCCTACGAGCAGTACTTC
CASSPVQGSYEQYF
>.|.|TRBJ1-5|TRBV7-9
TGTGCCAGCAGCGATGCTCGGGCTGGGGGCAATCAGCCCCAGCATTTT
CASSDARAGGNQPQHF
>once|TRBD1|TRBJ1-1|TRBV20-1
TGCAGTGCTAGAGTCAGGACAGGAGCTTTCTTT
CSARVRTGAFF
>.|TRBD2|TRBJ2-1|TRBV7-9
TGTGCCAGCAGCTTAAGCGGGAGTATTGAGCAGTTCTTC
CASSLSGSIEQFF
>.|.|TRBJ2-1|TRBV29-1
TGCAGCGTCCTCCAAAGGGCCAATGAGCAGTTCTTC
CSVLQRANEQFF
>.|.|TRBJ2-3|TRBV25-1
TGTGCCAGCAGTGAATCAGATACGCAGTATTTT
CASSESDTQYF
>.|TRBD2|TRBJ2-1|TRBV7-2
TGTGCCAGCAGTGATCTAGCGGGGAATGAGCAGTTCTTC
CASSDLAGNEQFF
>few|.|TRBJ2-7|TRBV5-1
TGCGCCAGCAGCTGGGGGTCCTACGAGCAGTACTTC
CASSWGSYEQYF
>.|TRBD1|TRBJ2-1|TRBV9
TGTGCCAGCAGCCCTGAGACAGGGGGTTATTACAATGAGCAGTTCTTC
CASSPETGGYYNEQFF
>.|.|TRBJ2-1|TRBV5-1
TGCGCCAGCAGCTCCAGCTCCTACAATGAGCAGTTCTTC
CASSSSSYNEQFF
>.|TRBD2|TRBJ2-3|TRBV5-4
TGTGCCAGCAGCTTGGATGGCGGGGGAAAAGATACGCAGTATTTT
CASSLDGGGKDTQYF
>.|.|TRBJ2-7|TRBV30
TGTGCCTGGACTAGGGAATACGAGCAGTACTTC
CAWTREYEQYF
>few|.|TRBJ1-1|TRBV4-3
TGCGCCAGCAGCCGACAACAGGGTGGCGCTGAAGCTTTCTTT
CASSRQQGGAEAFF
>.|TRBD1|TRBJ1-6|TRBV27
TGTGCCAGCAGTTCCGGGACAGCCCTCCACTTT
CASSSGTALHF
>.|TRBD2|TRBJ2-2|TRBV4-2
TGTGCCAGCAGCCAAATTCGGGCGGGAGATGTCTCCGGGGAGCTGTTTTTT
CASSQIRAGDVSGELFF
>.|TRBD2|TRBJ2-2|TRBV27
TGTGCCAGCAGTTTTGGGCTAGCGGTTCTCGGCAACACCGGGGAGCTGTTTTTT
CASSFGLAVLGNTGELFF
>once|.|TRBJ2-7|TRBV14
TGTGCCAGCAGTCTTAGCGGTGAGCAGTACTTC
CASSLSGEQYF
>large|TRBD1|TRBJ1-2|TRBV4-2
TGTGCCAGCAGCCTAGGGGACAGCGGGAGGGGTGGCTACACCTTC
CASSLGDSGRGGYTF
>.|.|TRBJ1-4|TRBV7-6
TGTGCCAGCAGCTTTAACCCCCGAAATGAAAAACTGTTTTTT
CASSFNPRNEKLFF
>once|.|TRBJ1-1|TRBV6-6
TGTGCCAGCAGTTACTCGAGACAGCAGAACACTGAAGCTTTCTTT
CASSYSRQQNTEAFF
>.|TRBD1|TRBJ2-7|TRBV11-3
TGTGCCAGCAGCCTTGGGACAGGGGGCCAGTTGGCCTACGAGCAGTACTTC
CASSLGTGGQLAYEQYF
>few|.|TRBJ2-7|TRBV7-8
TGTGCCAGCAGCTTAGCGGGCCGGACCTCCTACGAGCAGTACTTC
CASSLAGRTSYEQYF
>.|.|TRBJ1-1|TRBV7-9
TGTGCCAGCAGCTTAGAGGCAGGGAGAGCTTTCTTT
CASSLEAGRAFF